These T cell receptor beta chains were read from a single sample in a study of cytomegalovirus exposure and HLA in healthy donors. The assay was immunoSEQ multiplex PCR, and TCRdb's table has in-frame clones only and misses some. Of 90,000 or so clones listed, nearly 80% are singletons. The sequenced sample consisted of PBMCs. The receptors shown here come from a woman aged 40 to 50 in good health and CMV-seronegative. The CDR3 runs from the conserved cysteine through the conserved F or W. D genes are given only for firm matches. Clone sizes are given selectively: once, few, many, or a class where the clone is expanded.

>TRBV19|few|TRBJ1-1|NA
CASTPGRGAFF
TGTGCCAGTACCCCGGGGAGGGGCGCTTTCTTT
>TRBV27|once|TRBJ2-7|NA
CASRIPGELGEQYF
TGTGCCAGCAGGATCCCAGGGGAATTGGGCGAGCAGTACTTC
>TRBV5-6|few|TRBJ1-1|TRBD1
CATQGALNTEAFF
TGTGCCACGCAGGGGGCCTTGAACACTGAAGCTTTCTTT
>TRBV6-6|NA|TRBJ1-6|TRBD1
CASSYSGTGGSPLHF
TGTGCCAGCAGTTACTCCGGGACAGGGGGTTCACCCCTCCACTTT
>TRBV29-1|NA|TRBJ2-2|TRBD1
CSVQGAPTGAGELFF
TGCAGCGTACAGGGGGCGCCGACGGGGGCCGGGGAGCTGTTTTTT
>TRBV9|few|TRBJ1-1|NA
CASSVETVNTEAFF
TGTGCCAGCAGCGTAGAAACGGTGAACACTGAAGCTTTCTTT
>TRBV27|NA|TRBJ2-7|TRBD1
CASSSGQGASYEQYF
TGTGCCAGCAGTTCGGGACAGGGGGCCTCCTACGAGCAGTACTTC
>TRBV7-8|NA|TRBJ1-3|TRBD1
CASSLGRPGQGMGSGNTIYF
TGTGCCAGCAGCTTGGGAAGACCGGGACAGGGAATGGGCTCTGGAAACACCATATATTTT
>TRBV7-2|NA|TRBJ2-6|NA
CASSHDRANVLTF
TGTGCCAGCAGCCACGACAGGGCCAACGTCCTGACTTTC
>TRBV25-1|NA|TRBJ1-3|NA
CASSEGLTSGNTIYF
TGTGCCAGCAGTGAGGGACTTACTTCTGGAAACACCATATATTTT
>TRBV27|once|TRBJ2-2|NA
CASSSVGGHTGELFF
TGTGCCAGCAGTTCGGTTGGGGGCCACACCGGGGAGCTGTTTTTT
>TRBV5-1|NA|TRBJ2-7|NA
CASSLDGGAFYEQYF
TGCGCCAGCAGCTTGGATGGGGGCGCGTTCTACGAGCAGTACTTC
>TRBV19|NA|TRBJ1-4|TRBD1
CASRRQGAYEKLFF
TGTGCCAGTAGGAGACAGGGGGCGTATGAAAAACTGTTTTTT
>TRBV4-1|NA|TRBJ2-1|TRBD1
CASSHPPGQGYNEQFF
TGCGCCAGCAGCCACCCCCCGGGACAGGGCTACAATGAGCAGTTCTTC
>TRBV6-1|NA|TRBJ1-2|NA
CASSEGSQRYGYTF
TGTGCCAGCAGTGAGGGCAGTCAGAGATATGGCTACACCTTC
>TRBV6-1|few|TRBJ2-7|TRBD2
CASCRLAGGHEQYF
TGTGCCAGCTGTAGACTAGCGGGAGGGCACGAGCAGTACTTC